This is a list of T cell receptor beta chains from one sample in a study of blood T cell repertoires in COVID-19. Measured with immunoSEQ multiplex PCR; TCRdb has only the in-frame clones, and not every one. The sample shows approximately 71,000 clones, about nine tenths of them seen only once. Sequencing was done on a sample of peripheral blood. Every receptor here comes from a human donor in a cohort sampled during active COVID-19. The conserved cysteine and the conserved F or W are not part of the CDR3 here.

V gene	CDR3 protein
TRBV7-2	ASSLTVSSYNEQF
TRBV6-4	ASSDSFQAYKSGEQF
TRBV2	ASSPNYGGQPQH
TRBV23-1	ATPERPDEKLF
TRBV18	ASSGIGGGADTQY
TRBV19	ASRAPGQGFQPQY
TRBV5-4	ASSLGLAGSNEQF
TRBV30	AWSRLGAVTGELF
TRBV5-4	ASSPGQEGADTQY
TRBV9	ASSVESGRIQY
TRBV9	ARSVEGGATGELF